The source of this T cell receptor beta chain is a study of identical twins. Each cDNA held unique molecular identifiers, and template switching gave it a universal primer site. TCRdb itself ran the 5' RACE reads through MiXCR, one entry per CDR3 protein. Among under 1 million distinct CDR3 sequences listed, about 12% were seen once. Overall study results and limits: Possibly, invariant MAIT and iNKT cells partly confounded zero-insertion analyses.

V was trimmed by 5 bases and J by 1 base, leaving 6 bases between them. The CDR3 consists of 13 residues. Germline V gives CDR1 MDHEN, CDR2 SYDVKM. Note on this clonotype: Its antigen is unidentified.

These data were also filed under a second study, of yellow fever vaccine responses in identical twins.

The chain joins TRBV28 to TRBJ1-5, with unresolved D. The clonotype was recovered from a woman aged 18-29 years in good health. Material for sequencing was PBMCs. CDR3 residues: CASSVASNQPQHF. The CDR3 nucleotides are TGTGCCAGCAGTGTGGCGAGCAATCAGCCCCAGCATTTT.